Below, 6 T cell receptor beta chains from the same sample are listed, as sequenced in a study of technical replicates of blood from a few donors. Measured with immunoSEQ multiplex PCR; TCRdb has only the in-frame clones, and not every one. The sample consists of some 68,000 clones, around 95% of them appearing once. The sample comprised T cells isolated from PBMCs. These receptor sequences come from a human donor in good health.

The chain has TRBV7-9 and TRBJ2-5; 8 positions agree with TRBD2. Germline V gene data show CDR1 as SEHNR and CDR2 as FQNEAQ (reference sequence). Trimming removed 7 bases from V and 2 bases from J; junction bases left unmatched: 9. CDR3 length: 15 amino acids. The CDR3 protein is CASNKIAGKQETQYF. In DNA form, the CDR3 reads TGTGCCAGCAACAAAATAGCGGGGAAGCAAGAGACCCAGTACTTC.

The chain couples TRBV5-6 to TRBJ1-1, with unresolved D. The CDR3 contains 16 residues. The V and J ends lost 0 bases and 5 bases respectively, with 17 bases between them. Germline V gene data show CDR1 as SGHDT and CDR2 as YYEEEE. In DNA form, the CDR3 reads TGTGCCAGCAGCTTGGTTCCCCAAGTAGCGGGTACTGAAGCTTTCTTT. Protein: CASSLVPQVAGTEAFF. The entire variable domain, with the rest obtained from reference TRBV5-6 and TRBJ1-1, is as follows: DAGVTQSPTHLIKTRGQQVTLRCSPKSGHDTVSWYQQALGQGPQFIFQYYEEEERQRGNFPDRFSGHQFPNYSSELNVNALLLGDSALYLCASSLVPQVAGTEAFFGQGTRLTVV.

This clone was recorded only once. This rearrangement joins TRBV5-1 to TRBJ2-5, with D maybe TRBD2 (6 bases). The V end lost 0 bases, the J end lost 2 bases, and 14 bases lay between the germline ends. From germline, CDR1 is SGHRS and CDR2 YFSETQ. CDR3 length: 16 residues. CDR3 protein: CASSLGGGTFQETQYF. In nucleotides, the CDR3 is TGCGCCAGCAGCTTGGGGGGCGGGACCTTTCAAGAGACCCAGTACTTC.

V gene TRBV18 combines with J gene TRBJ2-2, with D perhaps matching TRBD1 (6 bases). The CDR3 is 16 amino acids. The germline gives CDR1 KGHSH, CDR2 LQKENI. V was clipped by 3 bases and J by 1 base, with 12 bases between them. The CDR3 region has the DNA TGTGCCAGCTCACCGTCCGTGACAGGGAACACCGGGGAGCTGTTTTTT. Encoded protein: CASSPSVTGNTGELFF.

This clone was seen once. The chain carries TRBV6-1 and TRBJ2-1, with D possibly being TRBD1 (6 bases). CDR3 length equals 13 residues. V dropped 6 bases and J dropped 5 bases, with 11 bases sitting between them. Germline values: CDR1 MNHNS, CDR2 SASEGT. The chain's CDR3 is CASRLGHNNEQFF. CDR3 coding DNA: TGTGCCAGCAGGTTGGGACACAACAATGAGCAGTTCTTC.

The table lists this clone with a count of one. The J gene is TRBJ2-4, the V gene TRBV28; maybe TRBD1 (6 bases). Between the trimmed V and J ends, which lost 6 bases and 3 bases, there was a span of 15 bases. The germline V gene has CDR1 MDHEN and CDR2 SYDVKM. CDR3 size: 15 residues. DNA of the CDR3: TGTGCCAGCAGGCGTACAGGGTTGGGCAAAAACATTCAGTACTTC. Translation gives CASRRTGLGKNIQYF. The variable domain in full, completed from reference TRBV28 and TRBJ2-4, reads DVKVTQSSRYLVKRTGEKVFLECVQDMDHENMFWYRQDPGLGLRLIYFSYDVKMKEKGDIPEGYSVSREKKERFSLILESASTNQTSMYLCASRRTGLGKNIQYFGAGTRLSVL.